This T cell receptor beta chain was identified in a study of blood T cell repertoires in COVID-19. Assay used: immunoSEQ multiplex PCR; TCRdb lists only in-frame clones, some missing. The profile shows approximately 200,000 clones, roughly 84% of them singletons. The specimen was peripheral blood. This clonotype was sampled from a man over 45 who had recovered from COVID-19.

The CDR3 here is CASSLGATTYEQYF. CDR3 DNA sequence: TGCGCCAGCAGCTTGGGAGCGACCACCTACGAGCAGTACTTC. J is TRBJ2-7 and V is TRBV5-1; the D is unclear. The CDR3 totals 14 residues. V dropped 0 bases and J dropped 2 bases, with 9 bases sitting between them. CDR1 is SGHRS, CDR2 YFSETQ, per germline.